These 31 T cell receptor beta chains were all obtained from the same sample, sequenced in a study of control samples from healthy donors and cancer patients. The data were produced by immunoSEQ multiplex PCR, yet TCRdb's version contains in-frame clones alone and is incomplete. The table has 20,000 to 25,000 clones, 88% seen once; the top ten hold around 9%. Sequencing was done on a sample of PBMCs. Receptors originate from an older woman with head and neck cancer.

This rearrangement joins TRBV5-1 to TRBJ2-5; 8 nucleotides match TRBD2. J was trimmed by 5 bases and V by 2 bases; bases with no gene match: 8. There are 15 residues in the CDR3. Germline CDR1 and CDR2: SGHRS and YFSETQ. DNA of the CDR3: TGCGCCAGCAGCTTCTCACTAGCGGCAATGGAGACCCAGTACTTC. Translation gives CASSFSLAAMETQYF.

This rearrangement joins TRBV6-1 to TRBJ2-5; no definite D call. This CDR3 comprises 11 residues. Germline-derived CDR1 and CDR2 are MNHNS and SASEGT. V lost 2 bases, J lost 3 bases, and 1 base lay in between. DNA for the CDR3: TGTGCCAGCAGTGAAAAAGAGACCCAGTACTTC. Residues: CASSEKETQYF.

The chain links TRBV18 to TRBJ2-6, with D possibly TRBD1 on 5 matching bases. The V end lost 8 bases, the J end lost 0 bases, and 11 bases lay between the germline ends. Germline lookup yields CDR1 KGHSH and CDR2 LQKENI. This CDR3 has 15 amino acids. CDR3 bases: TGTGCCAGCGCGCCAGGGCTCTCTGGGGCCAACGTCCTGACTTTC. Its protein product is CASAPGLSGANVLTF.

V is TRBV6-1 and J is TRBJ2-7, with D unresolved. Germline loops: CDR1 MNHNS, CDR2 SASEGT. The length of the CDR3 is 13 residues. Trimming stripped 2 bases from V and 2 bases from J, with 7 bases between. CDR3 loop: CASSELPAYEQYF. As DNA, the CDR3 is TGTGCCAGCAGTGAATTGCCAGCCTACGAGCAGTACTTC.

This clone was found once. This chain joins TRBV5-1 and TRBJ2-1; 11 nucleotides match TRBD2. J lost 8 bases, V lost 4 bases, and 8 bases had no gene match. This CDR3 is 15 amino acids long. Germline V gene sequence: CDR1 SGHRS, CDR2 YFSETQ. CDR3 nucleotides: TGCGCCAGCAGCCTAACTAGCGGGAGCCCCCATGAGCAGTTCTTC. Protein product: CASSLTSGSPHEQFF. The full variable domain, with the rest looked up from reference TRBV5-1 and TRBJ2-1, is KAGVTQTPRYLIKTRGQQVTLSCSPISGHRSVSWYQQTPGQGLQFLFEYFSETQRNKGNFPGRFSGRQFSNSRSEMNVSTLELGDSALYLCASSLTSGSPHEQFFGPGTRLTVL.

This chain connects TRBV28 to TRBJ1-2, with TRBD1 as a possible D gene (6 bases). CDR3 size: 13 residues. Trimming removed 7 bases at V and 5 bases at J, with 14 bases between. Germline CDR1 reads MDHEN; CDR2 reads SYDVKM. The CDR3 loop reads CASNRDTQYGYTF. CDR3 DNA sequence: TGTGCCAGCAATAGGGACACACAATATGGCTACACCTTC.

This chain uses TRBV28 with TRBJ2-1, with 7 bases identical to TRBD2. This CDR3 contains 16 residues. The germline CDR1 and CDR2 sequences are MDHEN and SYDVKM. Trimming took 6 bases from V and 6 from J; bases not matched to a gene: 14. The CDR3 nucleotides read TGTGCCAGCAGCCCCCCGGCGCCTAGCGGCTCCAATGAGCAGTTCTTC. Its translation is CASSPPAPSGSNEQFF.

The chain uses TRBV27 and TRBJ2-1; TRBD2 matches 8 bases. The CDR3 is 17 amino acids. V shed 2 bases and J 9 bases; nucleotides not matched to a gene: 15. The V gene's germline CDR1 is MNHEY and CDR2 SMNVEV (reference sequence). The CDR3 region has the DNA TGTGCCAGCAGTTTACTGGGGGCTAGCGGGTATAGGGGTGAGCAGTTCTTC. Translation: CASSLLGASGYRGEQFF.

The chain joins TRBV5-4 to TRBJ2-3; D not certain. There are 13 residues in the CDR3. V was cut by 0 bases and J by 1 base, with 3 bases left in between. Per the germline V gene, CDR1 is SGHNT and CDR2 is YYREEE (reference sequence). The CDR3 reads CASSLGGTDTQYF. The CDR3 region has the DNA TGTGCCAGCAGCTTGGGGGGCACAGATACGCAGTATTTT.

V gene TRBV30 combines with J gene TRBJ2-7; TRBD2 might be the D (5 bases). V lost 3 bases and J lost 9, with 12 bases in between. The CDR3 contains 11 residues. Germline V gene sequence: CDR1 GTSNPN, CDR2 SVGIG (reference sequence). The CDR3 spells CAWRNEGGQYF. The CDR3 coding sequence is TGTGCCTGGAGAAATGAGGGCGGGCAGTACTTC.

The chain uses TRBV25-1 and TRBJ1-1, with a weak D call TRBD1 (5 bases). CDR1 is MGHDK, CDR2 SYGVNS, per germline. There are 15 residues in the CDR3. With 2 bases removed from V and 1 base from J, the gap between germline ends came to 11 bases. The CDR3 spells CASSEAGIGNTEAFF. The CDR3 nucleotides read TGTGCCAGCAGTGAAGCAGGGATCGGGAACACTGAAGCTTTCTTT. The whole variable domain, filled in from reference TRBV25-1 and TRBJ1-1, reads EADIYQTPRYLVIGTGKKITLECSQTMGHDKMYWYQQDPGMELHLIHYSYGVNSTEKGDLSSESTVSRIRTEHFPLTLESARPSHTSQYLCASSEAGIGNTEAFFGQGTRLTVV.

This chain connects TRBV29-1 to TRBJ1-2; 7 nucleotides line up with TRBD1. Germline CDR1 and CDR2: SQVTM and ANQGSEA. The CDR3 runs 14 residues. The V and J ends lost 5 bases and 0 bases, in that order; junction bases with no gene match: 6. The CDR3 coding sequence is TGCAGCGTTCGAGACAGGGCCTCTAACTATGGCTACACCTTC. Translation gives CSVRDRASNYGYTF. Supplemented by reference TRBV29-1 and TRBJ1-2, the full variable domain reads SAVISQKPSRDICQRGTSLTIQCQVDSQVTMMFWYRQQPGQSLTLIATANQGSEATYESGFVIDKFPISRPNLTFSTLTVSNMSPEDSSIYLCSVRDRASNYGYTFGSGTRLTVV.

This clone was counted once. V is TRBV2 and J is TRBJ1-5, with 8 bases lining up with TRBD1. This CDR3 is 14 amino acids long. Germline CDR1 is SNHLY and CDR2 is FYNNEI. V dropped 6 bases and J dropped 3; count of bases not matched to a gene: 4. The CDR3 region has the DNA TGTGCCAGCAGCGACAGGGGTCCCAATCAGCCCCAGCATTTT. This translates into CASSDRGPNQPQHF.

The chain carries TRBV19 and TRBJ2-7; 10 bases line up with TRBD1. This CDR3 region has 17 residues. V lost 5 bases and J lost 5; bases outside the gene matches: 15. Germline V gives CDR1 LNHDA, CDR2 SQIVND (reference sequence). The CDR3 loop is CASSVTSGTGERDEQYF. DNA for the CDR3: TGTGCCAGTAGTGTTACATCCGGGACAGGGGAAAGAGACGAGCAGTACTTC.

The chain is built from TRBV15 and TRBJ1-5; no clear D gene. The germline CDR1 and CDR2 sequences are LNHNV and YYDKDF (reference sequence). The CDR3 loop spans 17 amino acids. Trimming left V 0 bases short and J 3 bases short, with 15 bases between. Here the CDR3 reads CATSRDYVPNLNQPQHF. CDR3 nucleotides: TGTGCCACCAGCAGAGATTACGTGCCTAACCTCAATCAGCCCCAGCATTTT.

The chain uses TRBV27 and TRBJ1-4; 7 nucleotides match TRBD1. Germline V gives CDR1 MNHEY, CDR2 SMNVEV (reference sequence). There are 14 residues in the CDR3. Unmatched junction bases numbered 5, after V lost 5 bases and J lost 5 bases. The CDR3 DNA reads TGTGCCAGCAGTCAGGGACAGCCCAATGAAAAACTGTTTTTT. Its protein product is CASSQGQPNEKLFF.

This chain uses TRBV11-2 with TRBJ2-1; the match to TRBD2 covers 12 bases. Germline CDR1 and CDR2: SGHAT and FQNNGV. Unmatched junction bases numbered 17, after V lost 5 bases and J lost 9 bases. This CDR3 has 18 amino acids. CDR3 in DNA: TGTGCCAGCAGCCCCTTAGAGAGGACTAGCGGGAACTGGGGTGAGCAGTTCTTC. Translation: CASSPLERTSGNWGEQFF.

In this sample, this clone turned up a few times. CDR3 DNA sequence: TGTGCCAGCAGTTTAGGCCAGCACACTGAAGCTTTCTTT. This codes for CASSLGQHTEAFF. V usage is TRBV27 and J usage is TRBJ1-1; no definite D call. Germline loops: CDR1 MNHEY, CDR2 SMNVEV (reference sequence). V was cut by 2 bases and J by 3 bases, with 7 bases left in between. This CDR3 region has 13 residues.

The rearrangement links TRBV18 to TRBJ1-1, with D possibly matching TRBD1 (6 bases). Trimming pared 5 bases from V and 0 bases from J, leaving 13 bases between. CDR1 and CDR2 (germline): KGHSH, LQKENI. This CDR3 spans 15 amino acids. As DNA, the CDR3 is TGTGCCAGCTCATCCACGGACAGCATGAACACTGAAGCTTTCTTT. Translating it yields CASSSTDSMNTEAFF.

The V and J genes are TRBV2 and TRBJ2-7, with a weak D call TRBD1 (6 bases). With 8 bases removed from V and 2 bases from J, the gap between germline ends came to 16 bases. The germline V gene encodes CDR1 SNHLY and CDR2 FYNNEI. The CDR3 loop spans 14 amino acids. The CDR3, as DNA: TGTGCCAGCGGGACAACAGGCCCAACCTACGAGCAGTACTTC. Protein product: CASGTTGPTYEQYF.

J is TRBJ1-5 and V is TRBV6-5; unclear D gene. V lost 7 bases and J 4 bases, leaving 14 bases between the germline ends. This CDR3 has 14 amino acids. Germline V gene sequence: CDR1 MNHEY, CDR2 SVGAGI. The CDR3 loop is CASTPGIANQPQHF. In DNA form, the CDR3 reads TGTGCCAGCACTCCGGGGATAGCAAATCAGCCCCAGCATTTT.

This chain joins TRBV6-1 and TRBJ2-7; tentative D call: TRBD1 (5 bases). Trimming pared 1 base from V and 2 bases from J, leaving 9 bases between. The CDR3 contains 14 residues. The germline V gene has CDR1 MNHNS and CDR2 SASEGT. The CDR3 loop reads CASSEEGPTYEQYF. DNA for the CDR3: TGTGCCAGCAGTGAAGAGGGGCCAACCTACGAGCAGTACTTC.

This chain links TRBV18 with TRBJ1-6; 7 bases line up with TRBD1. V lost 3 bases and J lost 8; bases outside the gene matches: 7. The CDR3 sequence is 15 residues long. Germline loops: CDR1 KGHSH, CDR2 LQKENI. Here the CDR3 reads CASSPTGLVDSPLHF. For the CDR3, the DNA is TGTGCCAGCTCACCGACAGGGTTAGTCGATTCACCCCTCCACTTT.

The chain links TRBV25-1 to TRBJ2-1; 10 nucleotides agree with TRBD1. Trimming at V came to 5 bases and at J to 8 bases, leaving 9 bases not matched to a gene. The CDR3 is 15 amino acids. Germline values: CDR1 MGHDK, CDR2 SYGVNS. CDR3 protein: CASSRPGQGRDEQFF. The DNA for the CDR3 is TGTGCCAGCAGTAGGCCGGGACAGGGGAGAGATGAGCAGTTCTTC.

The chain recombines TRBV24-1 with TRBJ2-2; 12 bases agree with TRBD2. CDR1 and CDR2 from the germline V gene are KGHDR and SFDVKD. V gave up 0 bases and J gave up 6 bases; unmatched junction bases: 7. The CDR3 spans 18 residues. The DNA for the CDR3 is TGTGCCACCAGTGATTTGTGGCCTAGCGGGAGGGGCGCCGGGGAGCTGTTTTTT. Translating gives CATSDLWPSGRGAGELFF.

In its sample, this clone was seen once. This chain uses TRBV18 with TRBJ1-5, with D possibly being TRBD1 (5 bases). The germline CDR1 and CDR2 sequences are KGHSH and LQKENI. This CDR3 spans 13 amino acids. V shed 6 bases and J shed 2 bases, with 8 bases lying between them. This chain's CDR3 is CASSGGGNQPQHF. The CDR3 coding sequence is TGTGCCAGCTCGGGGGGGGGCAATCAGCCCCAGCATTTT.

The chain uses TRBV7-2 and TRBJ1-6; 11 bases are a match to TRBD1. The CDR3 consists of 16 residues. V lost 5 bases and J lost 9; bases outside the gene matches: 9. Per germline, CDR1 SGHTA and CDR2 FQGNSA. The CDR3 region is CASSHRDRGNSSPLHF. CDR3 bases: TGTGCCAGCAGCCACCGGGACAGGGGGAACAGTTCACCCCTCCACTTT.

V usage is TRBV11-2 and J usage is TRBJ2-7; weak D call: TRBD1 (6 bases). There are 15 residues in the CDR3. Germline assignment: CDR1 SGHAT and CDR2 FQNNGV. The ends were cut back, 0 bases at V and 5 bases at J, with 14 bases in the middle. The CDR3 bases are TGTGCCAGCAGCTTAGATGGCAGGGGAGAGGACGAGCAGTACTTC. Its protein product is CASSLDGRGEDEQYF.

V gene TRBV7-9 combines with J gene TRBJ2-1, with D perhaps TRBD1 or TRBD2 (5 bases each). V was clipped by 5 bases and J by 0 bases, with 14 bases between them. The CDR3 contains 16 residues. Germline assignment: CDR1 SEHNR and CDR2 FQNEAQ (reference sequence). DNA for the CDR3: TGTGCCAGCAGCATGAGGGACCAGAGCTCCTACAATGAGCAGTTCTTC. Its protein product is CASSMRDQSSYNEQFF.

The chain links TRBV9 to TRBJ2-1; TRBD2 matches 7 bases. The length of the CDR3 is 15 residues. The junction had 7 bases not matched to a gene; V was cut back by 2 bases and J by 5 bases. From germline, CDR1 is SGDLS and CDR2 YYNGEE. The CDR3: CASSVKLASNNEQFF. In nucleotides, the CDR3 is TGTGCCAGCAGCGTGAAACTAGCGAGTAACAATGAGCAGTTCTTC.

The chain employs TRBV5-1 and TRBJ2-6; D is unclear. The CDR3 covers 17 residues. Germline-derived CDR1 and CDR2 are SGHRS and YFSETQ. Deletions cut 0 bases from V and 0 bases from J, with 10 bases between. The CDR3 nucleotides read TGCGCCAGCAGCTTGGGTCATTCGGACTCTGGGGCCAACGTCCTGACTTTC. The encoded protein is CASSLGHSDSGANVLTF.